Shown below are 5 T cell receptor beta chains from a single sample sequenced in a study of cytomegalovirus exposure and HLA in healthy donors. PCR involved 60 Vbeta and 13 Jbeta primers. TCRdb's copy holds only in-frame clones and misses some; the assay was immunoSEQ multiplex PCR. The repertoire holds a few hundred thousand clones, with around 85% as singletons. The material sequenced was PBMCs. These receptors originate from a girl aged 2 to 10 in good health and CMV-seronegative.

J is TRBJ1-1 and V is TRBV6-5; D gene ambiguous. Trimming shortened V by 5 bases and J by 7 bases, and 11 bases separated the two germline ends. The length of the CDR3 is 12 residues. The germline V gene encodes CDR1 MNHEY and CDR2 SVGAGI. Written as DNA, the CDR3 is TGTGCCAGCAGTCCGAGACACCTTGAAGCTTTCTTT. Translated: CASSPRHLEAFF.

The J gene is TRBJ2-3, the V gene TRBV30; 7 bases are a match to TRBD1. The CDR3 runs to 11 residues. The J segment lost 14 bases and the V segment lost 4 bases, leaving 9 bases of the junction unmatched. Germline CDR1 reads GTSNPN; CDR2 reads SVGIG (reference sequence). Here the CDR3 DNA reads TGTGCCTGGAACCTACAGGGGTCGTTGTATTTT. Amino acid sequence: CAWNLQGSLYF.

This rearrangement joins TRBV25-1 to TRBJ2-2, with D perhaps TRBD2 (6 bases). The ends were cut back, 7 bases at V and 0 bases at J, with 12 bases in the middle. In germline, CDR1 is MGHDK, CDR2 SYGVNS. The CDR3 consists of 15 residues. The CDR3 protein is CASKFGGANTGELFF. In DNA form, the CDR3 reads TGTGCCAGCAAGTTCGGGGGAGCGAACACCGGGGAGCTGTTTTTT.

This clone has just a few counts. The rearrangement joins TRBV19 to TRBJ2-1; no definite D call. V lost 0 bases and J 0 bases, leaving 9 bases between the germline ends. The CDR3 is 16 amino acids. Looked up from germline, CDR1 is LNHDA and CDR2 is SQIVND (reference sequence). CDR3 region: CASSIEAAASYNEQFF. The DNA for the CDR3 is TGTGCCAGTAGTATAGAGGCGGCAGCCTCCTACAATGAGCAGTTCTTC.

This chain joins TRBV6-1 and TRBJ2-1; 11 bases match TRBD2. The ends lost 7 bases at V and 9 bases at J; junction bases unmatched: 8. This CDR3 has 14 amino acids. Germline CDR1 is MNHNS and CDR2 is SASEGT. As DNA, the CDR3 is TGTGCCAGCAACGGGCTAGCGGGGGGCGGTGAGCAGTTCTTC. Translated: CASNGLAGGGEQFF.